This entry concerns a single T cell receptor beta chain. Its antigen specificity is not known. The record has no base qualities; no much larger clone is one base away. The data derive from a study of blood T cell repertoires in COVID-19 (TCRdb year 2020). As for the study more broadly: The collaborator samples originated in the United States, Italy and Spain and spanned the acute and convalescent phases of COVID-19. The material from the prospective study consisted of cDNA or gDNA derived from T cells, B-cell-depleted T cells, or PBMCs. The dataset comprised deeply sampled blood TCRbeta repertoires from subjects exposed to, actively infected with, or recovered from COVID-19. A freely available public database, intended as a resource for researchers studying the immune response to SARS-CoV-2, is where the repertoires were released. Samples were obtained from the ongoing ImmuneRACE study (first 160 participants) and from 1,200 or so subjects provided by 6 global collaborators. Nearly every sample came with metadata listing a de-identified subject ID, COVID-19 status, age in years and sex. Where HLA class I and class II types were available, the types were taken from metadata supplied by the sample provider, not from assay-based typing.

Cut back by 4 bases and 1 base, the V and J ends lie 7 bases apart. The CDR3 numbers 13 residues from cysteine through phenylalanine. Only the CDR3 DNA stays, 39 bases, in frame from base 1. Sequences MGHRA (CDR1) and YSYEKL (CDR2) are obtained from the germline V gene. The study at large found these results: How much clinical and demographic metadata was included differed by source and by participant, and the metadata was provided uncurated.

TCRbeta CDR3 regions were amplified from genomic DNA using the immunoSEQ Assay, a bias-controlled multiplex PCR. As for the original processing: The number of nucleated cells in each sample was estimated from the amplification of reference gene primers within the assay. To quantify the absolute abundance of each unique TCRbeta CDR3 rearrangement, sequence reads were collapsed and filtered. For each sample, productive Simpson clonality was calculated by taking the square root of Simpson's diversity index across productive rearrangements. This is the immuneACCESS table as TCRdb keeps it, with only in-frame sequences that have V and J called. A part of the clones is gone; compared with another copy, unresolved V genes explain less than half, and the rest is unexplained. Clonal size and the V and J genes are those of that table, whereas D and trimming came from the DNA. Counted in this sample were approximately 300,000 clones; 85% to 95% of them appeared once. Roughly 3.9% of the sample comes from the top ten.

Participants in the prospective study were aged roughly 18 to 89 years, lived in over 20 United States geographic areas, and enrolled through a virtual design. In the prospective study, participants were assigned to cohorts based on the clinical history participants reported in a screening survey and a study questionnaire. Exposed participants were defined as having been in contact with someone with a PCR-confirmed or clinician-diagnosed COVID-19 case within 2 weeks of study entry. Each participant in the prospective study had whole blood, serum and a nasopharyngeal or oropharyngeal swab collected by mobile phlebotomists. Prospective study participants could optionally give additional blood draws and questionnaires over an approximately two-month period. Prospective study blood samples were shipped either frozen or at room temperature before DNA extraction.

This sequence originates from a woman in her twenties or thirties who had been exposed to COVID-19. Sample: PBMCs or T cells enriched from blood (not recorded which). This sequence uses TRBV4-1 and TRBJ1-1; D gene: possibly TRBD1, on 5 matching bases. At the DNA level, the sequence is TGCGCCAGCAGCCTGACAGCGAACACTGAAGCTTTCTTT. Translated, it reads CASSLTANTEAFF.